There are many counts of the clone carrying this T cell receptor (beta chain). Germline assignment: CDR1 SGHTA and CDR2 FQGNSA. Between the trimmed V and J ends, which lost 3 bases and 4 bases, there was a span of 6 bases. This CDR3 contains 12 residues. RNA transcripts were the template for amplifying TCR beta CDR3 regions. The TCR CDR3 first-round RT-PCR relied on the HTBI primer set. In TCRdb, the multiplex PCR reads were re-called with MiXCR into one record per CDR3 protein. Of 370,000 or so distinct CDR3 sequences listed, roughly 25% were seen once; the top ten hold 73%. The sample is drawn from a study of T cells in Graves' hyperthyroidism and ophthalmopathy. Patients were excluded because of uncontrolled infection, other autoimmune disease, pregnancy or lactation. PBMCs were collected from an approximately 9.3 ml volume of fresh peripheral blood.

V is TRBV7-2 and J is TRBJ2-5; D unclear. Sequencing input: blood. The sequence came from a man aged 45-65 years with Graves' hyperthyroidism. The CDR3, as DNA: TGTGCCAGCAGCTTCCAGACAGAGACCCAGTACTTC. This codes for CASSFQTETQYF.